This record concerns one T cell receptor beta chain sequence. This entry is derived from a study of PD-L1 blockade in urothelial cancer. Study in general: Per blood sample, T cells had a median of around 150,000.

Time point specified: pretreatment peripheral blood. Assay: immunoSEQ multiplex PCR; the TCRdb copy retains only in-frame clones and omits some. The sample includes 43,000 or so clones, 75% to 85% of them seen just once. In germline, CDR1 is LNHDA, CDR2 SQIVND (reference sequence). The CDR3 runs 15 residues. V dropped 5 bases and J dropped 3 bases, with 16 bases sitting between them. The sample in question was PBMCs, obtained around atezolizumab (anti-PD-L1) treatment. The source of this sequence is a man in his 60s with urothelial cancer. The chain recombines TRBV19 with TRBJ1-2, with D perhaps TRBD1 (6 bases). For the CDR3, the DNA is TGTGCCAGTAGTGGAAAAAGAGGGGGAGACTATGGCTACACCTTC. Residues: CASSGKRGGDYGYTF. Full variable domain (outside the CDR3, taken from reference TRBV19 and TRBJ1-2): DGGITQSPKYLFRKEGQNVTLSCEQNLNHDAMYWYRQDPGQGLRLIYYSQIVNDFQKGDIAEGYSVSREKKESFPLTVTSAQKNPTAFYLCASSGKRGGDYGYTFGSGTRLTVV.